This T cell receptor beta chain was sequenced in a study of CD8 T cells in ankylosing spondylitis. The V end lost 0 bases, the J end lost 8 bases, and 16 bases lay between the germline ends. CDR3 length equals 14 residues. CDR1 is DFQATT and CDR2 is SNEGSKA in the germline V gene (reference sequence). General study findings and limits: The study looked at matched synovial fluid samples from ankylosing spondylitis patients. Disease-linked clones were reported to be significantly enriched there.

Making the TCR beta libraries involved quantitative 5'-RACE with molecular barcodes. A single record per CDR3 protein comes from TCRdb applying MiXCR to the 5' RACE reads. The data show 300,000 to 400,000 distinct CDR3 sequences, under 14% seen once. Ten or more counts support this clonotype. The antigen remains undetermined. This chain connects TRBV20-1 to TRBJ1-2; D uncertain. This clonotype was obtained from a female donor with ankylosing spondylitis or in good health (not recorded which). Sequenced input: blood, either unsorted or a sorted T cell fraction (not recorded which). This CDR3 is CSAREWEGPGGYTF. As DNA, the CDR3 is TGCAGTGCTAGAGAATGGGAAGGTCCTGGGGGCTACACCTTC.